The 19 T cell receptor beta chains listed next were all sequenced from one sample in a study of T cells after yellow fever vaccination. TCRdb redid the calling of the 5' RACE reads with MiXCR, one entry per CDR3 protein. This table has more than 300,000 distinct CDR3 sequences, approximately 12% appearing once. This material consisted of CD4+ T cells sorted from PBMCs, taken 45 days after the yellow fever booster vaccination. The source of these receptors is a young man who received the YFV17D yellow fever vaccine.

This clonotype occurred a few times. The J gene is TRBJ1-1, the V gene TRBV15; 7 bases are shared with TRBD1. The CDR3 contains 14 residues. Germline CDR1 and CDR2: LNHNV and YYDKDF (reference sequence). The trim removed 1 base at V and 5 bases at J, leaving 4 bases unmatched. In DNA, the CDR3 is TGTGCCACCAGCAGAGGCTACAGGGGTACTGAAGCTTTCTTT. Translating gives CATSRGYRGTEAFF.

This clonotype was observed at least ten times. This rearrangement joins TRBV5-6 to TRBJ2-3; 9 bases fit TRBD2. Germline-derived CDR1 and CDR2 are SGHDT and YYEEEE. The CDR3 runs 16 residues. Unmatched junction bases numbered 10, after V lost 2 bases and J lost 6 bases. The CDR3 bases are TGTGCCAGCAGCTTCGCGCGCGGGGGGGCATCCGATACGCAGTATTTT. This translates into CASSFARGGASDTQYF.

The CDR3 coding sequence is TGCGCCAGCGTGTCCGGGACAGGGAGATCGGGTGAGCAGTTCTTC. As protein: CASVSGTGRSGEQFF. This chain joins TRBV23-1 and TRBJ2-1, with TRBD1 matching 9 bases. TRBV23-1 is marked as an open reading frame, function uncertain. The junction had 14 bases not matched to a gene; V was cut back by 8 bases and J by 9 bases. CDR3 length: 15 residues.

This clonotype was seen ten or more times. The CDR3 region has the DNA TGCGCCAGCACCCTGACAGGGGGTGGGCCTAGGCAGTACTTC. Its translation: CASTLTGGGPRQYF. This chain uses TRBV5-1 with TRBJ2-7; 9 positions agree with TRBD1. Germline trimming cut 6 bases from V and 9 bases from J; bases unmatched to any gene: 13. This CDR3 has 14 amino acids. CDR1 SGHRS and CDR2 YFSETQ come from the germline V gene.

V gene TRBV20-1 combines with J gene TRBJ1-4, with a possible D match to TRBD1 (6 bases). The CDR3 covers 13 residues. Germline CDR1 reads DFQATT; CDR2 reads SNEGSKA (reference sequence). The ends were cut back, 1 base at V and 7 bases at J, with 10 bases in the middle. The CDR3 region is CSARGQGIEKLFF. The CDR3 DNA reads as TGCAGTGCTAGAGGGCAGGGGATTGAAAAACTGTTTTTT.

This clonotype has more than one count but fewer than ten. The chain has TRBV20-1 and TRBJ2-7; TRBD1 aligns across 7 bases. The CDR3 runs to 14 residues. Per the germline V gene, CDR1 is DFQATT and CDR2 is SNEGSKA (reference sequence). Unmatched junction bases numbered 5, after V lost 3 bases and J lost 0 bases. In DNA, the CDR3 is TGCAGTGCTAGTCGTGGGACAGACTCCTACGAGCAGTACTTC. Amino acids: CSASRGTDSYEQYF.

This clonotype was counted ten times or more. V gene TRBV5-6 combines with J gene TRBJ2-1; D is ambiguous. Per the germline V gene, CDR1 is SGHDT and CDR2 is YYEEEE. Trimming removed 4 bases at V and 5 bases at J, with 7 bases between. This CDR3 is 12 amino acids long. The chain's CDR3 is CASSVDHNEQFF. In nucleotides, the CDR3 is TGTGCCAGCAGCGTCGACCACAATGAGCAGTTCTTC.

In this sample, this clonotype turned up a few times. The CDR3 end shows no conserved phenylalanine or tryptophan, and so a read error is likely. Because the CDR3's place on the DNA is in doubt, the DNA is left out and the CDR3 is given as listed by TCRdb. This rearrangement joins TRBV5-1 to TRBJ1-2; TRBD1 is the table's D call and was not checked against the DNA. From its first to its last residue, the CDR3 has 10 amino acids. Germline V CDR1 and CDR2: SGHRS, YFSETQ. CDR3: CASSFGIAGV.

The CDR3 nucleotides read TGTGCCAGCAGTGAATCGGACAGGGGGCGAGGAGAAAAACTGTTTTTT. This codes for CASSESDRGRGEKLFF. The chain recombines TRBV25-1 with TRBJ1-4, with TRBD1 matching 11 bases. J was trimmed by 8 bases and V by 1 base; bases with no gene match: 6. Germline V gene sequence: CDR1 MGHDK, CDR2 SYGVNS. The CDR3 is 16 residues long.

This clonotype has a handful of counts. This sequence joins TRBV5-1 and TRBJ1-5; a weak D match, TRBD1 (5 bases). Germline V gene data show CDR1 as SGHRS and CDR2 as YFSETQ. This CDR3 spans 14 amino acids. Trimming left V 4 bases short and J 0 bases short, with 8 bases between. This CDR3 reads CASSPGTSNQPQHF. CDR3 coding DNA: TGCGCCAGCAGCCCAGGGACTAGCAATCAGCCCCAGCATTTT.

This clonotype was detected only a few times. The chain recombines TRBV11-2 with TRBJ1-1; D possibly corresponds to TRBD1 (6 bases). Germline CDR1 and CDR2: SGHAT and FQNNGV. Trimming took 5 bases from V and 7 from J, leaving 11 bases between them. The CDR3 is 12 amino acids. The CDR3: CASSPDRLEAFF. The DNA for the CDR3 is TGTGCCAGCAGCCCAGACAGGCTTGAAGCTTTCTTT.

The chain is built from TRBV9 and TRBJ2-7; 8 positions match TRBD1. With 0 bases clipped from V and 3 bases from J, the junction kept 5 bases outside the gene matches. The CDR3 spans 15 residues. CDR1 is SGDLS and CDR2 is YYNGEE in the germline V gene. The CDR3 nucleotides are TGTGCCAGCAGCGTAGGGTCAGGACAGGGCTACGAGCAGTACTTC. Protein product: CASSVGSGQGYEQYF.

The gene calls are TRBV10-3 and TRBJ2-2; unclear D gene. The germline V and J ends were trimmed by 8 bases and 1 base, with 14 bases remaining between them. CDR3 length equals 15 residues. Germline V gene lookup returns CDR1 ENHRY and CDR2 SYGVKD. The CDR3 DNA follows: TGTGCCATCCTCCCCTCAGGCAGGAACACCGGGGAGCTGTTTTTT. It translates to CAILPSGRNTGELFF.

V usage is TRBV10-3 and J usage is TRBJ2-2; D gene ambiguous. CDR3 length: 12 residues. The ends were cut back, 10 bases at V and 6 bases at J, with 12 bases in the middle. Germline lookup yields CDR1 ENHRY and CDR2 SYGVKD. The CDR3 DNA sequence: TGTGCCACCGAAGAACCTCCCGGGGAGCTGTTTTTT. Residues: CATEEPPGELFF.

This clonotype came up a few times. The chain combines TRBV2 with TRBJ2-2, with unresolved D. V shed 2 bases and J shed 2 bases, with 15 bases lying between them. Germline CDR1 SNHLY, CDR2 FYNNEI. The CDR3 is 17 amino acids. CDR3 nucleotide sequence: TGTGCCAGCAGTGAACTGTCGTTGAGGAAAAACACCGGGGAGCTGTTTTTT. It is translated as CASSELSLRKNTGELFF. Full variable domain (remainder filled in from reference TRBV2 and TRBJ2-2): EPEVTQTPSHQVTQMGQEVILRCVPISNHLYFYWYRQILGQKVEFLVSFYNNEISEKSEIFDDQFSVERPDGSNFTLKIRSTKLEDSAMYFCASSELSLRKNTGELFFGEGSRLTVL.

This clonotype was seen once. A much larger clonotype is one base distant, so this may be a read error. The CDR3 nucleotides read TGCGCCAGCAGCTTCGAGGGGGCCAACGTCCTGACTTTC. It encodes CASSFEGANVLTF. The V call is TRBV5-1, the J call TRBJ2-6, with D hard to call. Trimming removed 2 bases at V and 4 bases at J, with 4 bases between. Germline V lookup: CDR1 SGHRS, CDR2 YFSETQ. The CDR3 covers 13 residues.

The V call is TRBV18, the J call TRBJ2-5; the D call may be TRBD1 or TRBD2 (5 bases each). V was pared by 0 bases and J by 2 bases, with 10 bases between. This CDR3 has 15 amino acids. Germline CDR1 KGHSH, CDR2 LQKENI. The CDR3 sequence is CASSPPGRHQETQYF. The CDR3 DNA sequence: TGTGCCAGCTCACCACCGGGACGGCATCAAGAGACCCAGTACTTC.

The genes are TRBV28 and TRBJ2-7; TRBD1 matches 7 bases. V shed 6 bases and J 3 bases; nucleotides not matched to a gene: 2. The CDR3 is made up of 12 amino acids. Germline CDR1 and CDR2: MDHEN and SYDVKM. The CDR3 bases are TGTGCCAGCAGCGACAGGGTCTACGAGCAGTACGTC. Its protein product is CASSDRVYEQYV.

The J gene is TRBJ1-5, the V gene TRBV19; no firm D call. The CDR3 covers 13 residues. From germline, CDR1 is LNHDA and CDR2 SQIVND (reference sequence). Trimming cost V 4 bases and J 12 bases, with 16 bases left between them. As DNA, the CDR3 is TGTGCCAGTAGTAACAGAGGCGAATTCTTCCAGCATTTT. As protein: CASSNRGEFFQHF.